This is a list of T cell receptor beta chains from one sample in a study of T cells after yellow fever vaccination. MiXCR was run by TCRdb on the 5' RACE reads, yielding one entry per CDR3 protein. The sample has about 350,000 distinct CDR3 sequences, around a tenth seen once; the top ten hold 18%. Here the sequenced sample was PBMCs, taken on the day of the first yellow fever vaccination. All receptors derive from a man between 18 and 35 years old who received the YFV17D yellow fever vaccine. The conserved cysteine and the conserved F or W are not part of the CDR3 here. The order of the fields is V gene, J gene, CDR3 protein.

>TRBV19|TRBJ2-3
ASSKVRLPSTDTQY
>TRBV20-1|TRBJ1-6
SAARDQNSPLH
>TRBV7-6|TRBJ2-1
ASSLGGGGVNEQF
>TRBV7-9|TRBJ2-3
ASRPTSGGTTDTQY
>TRBV4-1|TRBJ1-3
ASSFLGPGNTIY
>TRBV11-1|TRBJ2-7
ASSSRWSYEQY
>TRBV6-2/TRBV6-3|TRBJ1-5
ASSSRVSGEYSNQPQH
>TRBV7-6|TRBJ2-2
ASSSSGGTNTGELF
>TRBV4-3|TRBJ2-1
ASSQVMGAGVNEQF
>TRBV20-1|TRBJ1-6
SAIGFGGSPLH
>TRBV20-1|TRBJ2-2
SARIQGTGELF
>TRBV12-3/TRBV12-4|TRBJ1-2
ASSLHYGYT
>TRBV2|TRBJ2-7
ASRERAGSSYEQY
>TRBV13|TRBJ2-3
ASSISGGNTDTQY
>TRBV27|TRBJ2-1
ASKKDPMREQF
>TRBV4-3|TRBJ2-1
ASSHGQGFDEQF
>TRBV6-2/TRBV6-3|TRBJ2-5
ASSQSGGKETQY
>TRBV7-2|TRBJ2-7
ASSSVPGQGVGQY
>TRBV6-5|TRBJ1-1
ASSYSSWDTEAF
>TRBV20-1|TRBJ1-2
SANDRATNYGYT
>TRBV5-1|TRBJ2-1
ASTTGGHTVNEQF
>TRBV9|TRBJ2-1
ASSVSYWSSYNEQF
>TRBV5-1|TRBJ2-5
ASRRQGDPQETQY
>TRBV6-2/TRBV6-3|TRBJ2-1
ASSTYRGRGNEQF
>TRBV10-1|TRBJ2-1
ASSGLPGNEQF
>TRBV9|TRBJ2-5
ASSPVIGTSSLETQY